This T cell receptor (beta chain) was sequenced for a study of blood T cell repertoires in COVID-19. Study-level information: Material from acute and convalescent COVID-19 was sourced from the United States, Italy and Spain. T cells, B-cell-depleted T cells, or PBMCs supplied cDNA or gDNA.

Ages ranged from about 18 to 89 years, with residence in 24 US areas. Participants were placed into cohorts based on the clinical history they reported. Sequencing used immunoSEQ multiplex PCR; TCRdb keeps in-frame clones, though not all of them. The sample yields around 300,000 clones, approximately 90% seen once. The germline V gene has CDR1 SGHTA and CDR2 FQGTGA. The CDR3 consists of 15 residues. The J segment lost 0 bases and the V segment lost 5 bases, leaving 4 bases of the junction unmatched. The sequence was obtained from a woman in her thirties or forties who had recovered from COVID-19. This chain connects TRBV7-3 to TRBJ1-3; TRBD1 aligns across 7 bases. Material for sequencing was PBMCs or T cells enriched from blood (not recorded which). The CDR3 region is CASSPTGTSGNTIYF. CDR3 sequence (DNA): TGTGCCAGCAGCCCGACAGGGACCTCTGGAAACACCATATATTTT.